Below, 3 T cell receptor beta chains from the same sample are listed, as sequenced in a study of shared clonotypes between healthy human individuals. The data were produced by immunoSEQ multiplex PCR, yet TCRdb's version contains in-frame clones alone and is incomplete. This table has over 2 million clones, 85% to 95% appearing once. The specimen sequenced was naive CD4+ T cells sorted from blood. Subset of the sample: CD45RA+ positively selected. These receptors originate from a man aged 18-30 years in good health.

The chain uses TRBV6-5 and TRBJ2-4; D gene uncertain. CDR3 length equals 14 residues. The V end was cut by 4 bases, the J end by 7 bases, with 14 bases between. CDR1 is MNHEY, CDR2 SVGAGI, per germline. The CDR3: CASSSISQMNIQYF. CDR3 coding DNA: TGTGCCAGCAGTTCGATTAGCCAAATGAACATTCAGTACTTC.

CDR3 sequence reads: CASRPQGDSPLHF. The CDR3 DNA sequence: TGTGCCAGCAGACCACAGGGGGATTCACCCCTCCACTTT. The V call is TRBV28, the J call TRBJ1-6; TRBD1 matches 8 bases. The CDR3 is 13 amino acids. Germline values: CDR1 MDHEN, CDR2 SYDVKM. J was trimmed by 8 bases and V by 6 bases; bases with no gene match: 3.

V usage is TRBV5-4 and J usage is TRBJ2-5; weak D call: TRBD1 (6 bases). Germline V gene sequence: CDR1 SGHNT, CDR2 YYREEE (reference sequence). The germline V and J ends were trimmed by 4 bases and 1 base, with 11 bases remaining between them. The CDR3 is 14 residues long. The CDR3 loop is CASSPGQSQETQYF. The CDR3 DNA sequence: TGTGCCAGCAGCCCGGGACAATCCCAAGAGACCCAGTACTTC.